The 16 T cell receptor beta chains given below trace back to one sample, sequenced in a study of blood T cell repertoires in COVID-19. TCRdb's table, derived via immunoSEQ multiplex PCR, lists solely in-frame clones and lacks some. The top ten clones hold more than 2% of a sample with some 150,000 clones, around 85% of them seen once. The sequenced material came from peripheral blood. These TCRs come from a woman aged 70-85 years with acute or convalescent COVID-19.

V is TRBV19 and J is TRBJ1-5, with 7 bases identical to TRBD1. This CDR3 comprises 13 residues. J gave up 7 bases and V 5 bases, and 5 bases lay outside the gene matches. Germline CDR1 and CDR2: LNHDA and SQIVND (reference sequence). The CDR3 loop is CASSDRAGQPQHF. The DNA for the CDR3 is TGTGCCAGTAGTGACAGGGCGGGGCAGCCCCAGCATTTT.

CDR3 coding DNA: TGTGCCAGCAGTTTAGGGACAGGTGGACGGAATGAGCAGTTCTTC. Translating it yields CASSLGTGGRNEQFF. The J gene is TRBJ2-1, the V gene TRBV28; 8 bases map to TRBD1. J gave up 7 bases and V 2 bases, and 7 bases lay outside the gene matches. The CDR3 consists of 15 residues. From germline, CDR1 is MDHEN and CDR2 SYDVKM.

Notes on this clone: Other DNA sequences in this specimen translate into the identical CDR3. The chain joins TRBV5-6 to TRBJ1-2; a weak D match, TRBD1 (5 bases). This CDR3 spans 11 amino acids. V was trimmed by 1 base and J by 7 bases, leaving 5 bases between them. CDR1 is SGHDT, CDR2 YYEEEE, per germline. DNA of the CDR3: TGTGCCAGCAGCTTGCAGGGTGGCTACACCTTC. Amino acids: CASSLQGGYTF.

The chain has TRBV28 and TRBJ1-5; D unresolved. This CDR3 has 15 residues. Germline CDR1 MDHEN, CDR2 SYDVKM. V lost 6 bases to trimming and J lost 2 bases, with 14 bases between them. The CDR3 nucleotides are TGTGCCAGCAGCCCGCCCGGCGGGGGCAATCAGCCCCAGCATTTT. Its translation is CASSPPGGGNQPQHF.

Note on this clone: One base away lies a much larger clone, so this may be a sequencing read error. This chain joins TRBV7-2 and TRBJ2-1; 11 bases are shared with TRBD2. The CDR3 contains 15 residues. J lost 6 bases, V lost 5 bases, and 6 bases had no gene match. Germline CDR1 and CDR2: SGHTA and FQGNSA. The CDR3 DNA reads TGTGCCAGCAGCGCGGTAGCGGGGGGGGGCAATGAGCAGTTCTTC. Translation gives CASSAVAGGGNEQFF.

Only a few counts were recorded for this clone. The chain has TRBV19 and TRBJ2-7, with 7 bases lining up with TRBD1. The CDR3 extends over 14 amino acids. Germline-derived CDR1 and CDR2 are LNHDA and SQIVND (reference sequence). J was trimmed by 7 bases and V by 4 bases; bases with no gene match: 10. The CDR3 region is CASSTRQGRFEQYF. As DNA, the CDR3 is TGTGCCAGTAGTACCCGACAGGGACGGTTTGAGCAGTACTTC.

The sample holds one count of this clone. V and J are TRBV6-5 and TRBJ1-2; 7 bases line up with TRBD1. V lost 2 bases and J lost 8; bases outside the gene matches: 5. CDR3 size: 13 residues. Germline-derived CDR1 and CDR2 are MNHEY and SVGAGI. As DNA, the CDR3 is TGTGCCAGCAGTTACGACAGGGCCAGGGGCTACACCTTC. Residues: CASSYDRARGYTF.

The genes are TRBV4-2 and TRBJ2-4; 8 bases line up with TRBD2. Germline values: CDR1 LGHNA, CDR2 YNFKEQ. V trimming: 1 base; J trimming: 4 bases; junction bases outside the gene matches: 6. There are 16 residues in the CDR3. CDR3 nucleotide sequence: TGTGCCAGCAGCCAAGTGGACGGGGGGGTGAAAAACATTCAGTACTTC. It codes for CASSQVDGGVKNIQYF.

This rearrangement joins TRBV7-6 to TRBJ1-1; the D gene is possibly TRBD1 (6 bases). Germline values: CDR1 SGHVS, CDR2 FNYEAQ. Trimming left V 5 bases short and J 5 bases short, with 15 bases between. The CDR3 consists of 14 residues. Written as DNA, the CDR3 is TGTGCCAGCAGCCTCAGGGGTTCGGGGACTGAAGCTTTCTTT. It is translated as CASSLRGSGTEAFF.

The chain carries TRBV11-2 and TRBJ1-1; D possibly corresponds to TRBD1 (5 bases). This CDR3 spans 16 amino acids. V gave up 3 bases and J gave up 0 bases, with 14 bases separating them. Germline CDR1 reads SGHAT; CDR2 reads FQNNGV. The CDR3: CASSFSGHNMNTEAFF. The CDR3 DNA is TGTGCCAGCAGCTTCTCTGGACACAACATGAACACTGAAGCTTTCTTT.

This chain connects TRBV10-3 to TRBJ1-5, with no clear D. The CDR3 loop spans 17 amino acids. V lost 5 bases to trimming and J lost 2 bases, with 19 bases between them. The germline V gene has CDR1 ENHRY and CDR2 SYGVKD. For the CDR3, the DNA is TGTGCCATCAGTTCCACCTTTGAGGGAATTGGCAATCAGCCCCAGCATTTT. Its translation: CAISSTFEGIGNQPQHF.

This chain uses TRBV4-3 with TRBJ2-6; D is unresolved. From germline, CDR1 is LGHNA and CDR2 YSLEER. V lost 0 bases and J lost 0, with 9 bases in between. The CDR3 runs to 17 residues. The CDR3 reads CASSQDLSFSGANVLTF. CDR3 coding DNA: TGCGCCAGCAGCCAAGATCTCTCTTTCTCTGGGGCCAACGTCCTGACTTTC.

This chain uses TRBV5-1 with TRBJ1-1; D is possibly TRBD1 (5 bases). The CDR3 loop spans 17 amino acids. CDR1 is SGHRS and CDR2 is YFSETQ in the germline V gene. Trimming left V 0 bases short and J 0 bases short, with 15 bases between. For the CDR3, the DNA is TGCGCCAGCAGCTTGGCCCGCGGGGGAGAGATGAACACTGAAGCTTTCTTT. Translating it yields CASSLARGGEMNTEAFF.

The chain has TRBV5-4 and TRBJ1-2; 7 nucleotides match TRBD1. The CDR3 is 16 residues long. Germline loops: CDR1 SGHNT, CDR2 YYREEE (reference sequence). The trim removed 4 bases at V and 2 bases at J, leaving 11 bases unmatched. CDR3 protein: CASSRFGTALNYGYTF. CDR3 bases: TGTGCCAGCAGCCGGTTTGGGACAGCATTAAACTATGGCTACACCTTC.

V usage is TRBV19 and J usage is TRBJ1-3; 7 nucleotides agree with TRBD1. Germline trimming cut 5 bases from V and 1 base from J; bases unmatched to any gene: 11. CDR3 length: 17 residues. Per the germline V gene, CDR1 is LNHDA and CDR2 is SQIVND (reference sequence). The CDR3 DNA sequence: TGTGCCAGTAGTGCGCTAAACAGGGGAAGGTCTGGAAACACCATATATTTT. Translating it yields CASSALNRGRSGNTIYF.

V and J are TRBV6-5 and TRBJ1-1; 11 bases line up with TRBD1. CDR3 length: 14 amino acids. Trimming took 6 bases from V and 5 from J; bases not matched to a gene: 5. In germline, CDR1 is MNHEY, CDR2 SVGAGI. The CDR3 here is CASRRGTGGTEAFF. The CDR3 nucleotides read TGTGCCAGCAGGCGTGGGACAGGGGGGACTGAAGCTTTCTTT.